What follows are 3 T cell receptor beta chains derived from one specimen sequenced in a study of PD-1 blockade in classical Hodgkin lymphoma. Using immunoSEQ multiplex PCR, the repertoire was profiled, and TCRdb retains in-frame clones only, with some absent. The top ten clones hold 9.8% of a sample with roughly 39,000 clones, 75% to 85% of them seen once. Regarding time point: cycle 4 day 1 (C4D1), after more than five weeks of nivolumab. After autologous stem cell transplantation all patients relapsed, and prior brentuximab vedotin exposure differed between cohorts. This material consisted of peripheral blood mononuclear cells (PBMCs), taken before the fourth cycle of nivolumab. The receptors come from a human donor with classical Hodgkin lymphoma.

The chain uses TRBV6-1 and TRBJ1-4; TRBD1 is a possible D gene (6 bases). This CDR3 spans 16 amino acids. Germline lookup yields CDR1 MNHNS and CDR2 SASEGT. Trimming removed 4 bases from V and 4 bases from J, with 16 bases in between. DNA for the CDR3: TGTGCCAGCAGTGTTGTGTTAGGGGGGGTTAATGAAAAACTGTTTTTT. This encodes CASSVVLGGVNEKLFF.

This clone is a singleton in its sample. This chain connects TRBV29-1 to TRBJ2-2; TRBD2 matches 11 bases. Trimming took 3 bases from V and 3 from J; bases not matched to a gene: 3. Looked up from germline, CDR1 is SQVTM and CDR2 is ANQGSEA. The CDR3 has 15 residues. CDR3 amino acids: CSVEVAGGHTGELFF. The CDR3, as DNA: TGCAGCGTTGAGGTAGCGGGGGGGCACACCGGGGAGCTGTTTTTT.

This clone was seen only once. The rearrangement uses TRBV5-5 and TRBJ1-1; no firm D call. V was cut by 3 bases and J by 7 bases, with 7 bases left in between. The CDR3 totals 11 residues. Germline-derived CDR1 and CDR2 are SGHKS and YYEKEE (reference sequence). The CDR3 is CASSSVYEAFF. The DNA of the CDR3 is TGTGCCAGCAGCTCGGTGTATGAAGCTTTCTTT. Full variable domain (missing parts from reference TRBV5-5 and TRBJ1-1): DAGVTQSPTHLIKTRGQQVTLRCSPISGHKSVSWYQQVLGQGPQFIFQYYEKEERGRGNFPDRFSARQFPNYSSELNVNALLLGDSALYLCASSSVYEAFFGQGTRLTVV.